This T cell receptor (beta chain) came from a study of blood T cells in healthy people across ages (dated by TCRdb to the mid-2010s). A note on the overall study: In model experiments, template switching captured about one uniquely barcoded TCR beta cDNA molecule for every two T cells. To avoid experimental bias, donors of different ages were distributed randomly across sequencing lanes. Using the same blood draw, the study looked at two additional independent replicas of 1 million unique cDNA reads for two donors, one aged 18 to 30 and the other aged 80 or older. The study measured age-related changes in TCR beta repertoire diversity using deep sequencing normalized with unique cDNA molecular identifiers. The donors were divided into four age groups: young (average 16 years), middle-aged (approximately 41), aged (approximately 64) and long-lived (about 90).

Turning to this clonotype: The target of this receptor is not known. No base qualities exist here, and no much larger clone lies one base off it.

Receptors were amplified or captured by 5' RACE. The instrument was an Illumina HiSeq 2500. A second PCR of 7 to 11 cycles was run with a J-beta primer mix and a sample-barcoded 5' primer. Each TCR beta cDNA molecule received a unique molecular identifier from a template-switch 5' adaptor carrying 12 random nucleotides. Each sample yielded at least 3 million CDR3-containing paired-end reads. First-strand cDNA was synthesized from all RNA with the Mint cDNA synthesis kit, primed by a TRBC-specific oligonucleotide. After uracil-DNA glycosylase treatment, a first 18-cycle PCR used universal primers M1SS and BC2_uni_R on all cDNA. In the source study's methods: For normalization, 1 million high-quality reads, each with a distinct molecular identifier, were randomly selected from each sample. Reads with shared molecular identifiers were discarded instead of being binned into consensus sequences. MiTCR, with a Q25 quality threshold and the strictest error-elimination algorithm, was used for CDR3 identification, clonotype clustering and error correction. A nonparametric unseen species model with Euler transformation was used to estimate a lower bound on total TCR beta diversity. Using fastp at Q25 and MiXCR, TCRdb reprocessed the public reads and kept productive beta chains. Every CDR3 protein is listed once, alongside the most common genes and DNA of its rows. TCRdb's processing, not the study's, gives the V and J calls here. A total of approximately 600,000 distinct CDR3 sequences appear in this sample, under 65% of them only once. The ten largest clones represent 35% to 40% of the sample.

General conclusions and limits of the study: Estimates of total diversity based on one million sequenced T cells were considered lower bounds and underestimates. The CMV infection status of donors was not known, potentially confounding age-related changes in expanded clonotypes. Conclusive comparison of naive and antigen-experienced compartments was prevented by the profiling of bulk unsorted PBMCs. Observed TCR beta diversity per million T cells fell roughly linearly with age, and a significant reduction was already apparent by age approximately 40. There was a strong correlation between observed TCR beta diversity and the percentage of naive T cells measured by flow cytometry. Compared with the aged group, more naive CD4+ T cells, fewer expanded clones and increased TCR diversity were shown by the long-lived group, suggesting age selection.

Based on the germline V gene, the CDR1 and CDR2 sequences are SGDLS and YYNGEE. The CDR3 has 15 amino acids, counting the end cysteine and phenylalanine. Only the CDR3 region is kept as DNA, spanning 45 bases read in frame from base 1. V is clipped by 3 bases and J by 2 bases, and the sequence between their germline boundaries is 11 bases long. Donors were around 37 systemically healthy Caucasian individuals from Russia aged 6 to 90 years. Each donor gave 8 to 10 milliliters of peripheral blood, collected into EDTA-treated Vacutainer tubes. Ficoll-Paque density-gradient centrifugation was used to isolate PBMCs, with at least 6.5 million per sample. Trizol reagent was used to extract total RNA from PBMCs, with at least 5.5 micrograms per sample. For every donor, an aliquot of PBMCs went through flow cytometry to measure the percentages of naive CD45RAhigh/CD27high T cells.

The clonotype originates from a man aged 60-69 years in good health. The V and J segments used are TRBV9 and TRBJ2-2; a tentative D match to TRBD1 spans 6 bases. Specimen: blood. The DNA reads as follows: TGTGCCAGCAGCGAAGGACAGCCTAACACCGGGGAGCTGTTTTTT. This sequence encodes CASSEGQPNTGELFF.